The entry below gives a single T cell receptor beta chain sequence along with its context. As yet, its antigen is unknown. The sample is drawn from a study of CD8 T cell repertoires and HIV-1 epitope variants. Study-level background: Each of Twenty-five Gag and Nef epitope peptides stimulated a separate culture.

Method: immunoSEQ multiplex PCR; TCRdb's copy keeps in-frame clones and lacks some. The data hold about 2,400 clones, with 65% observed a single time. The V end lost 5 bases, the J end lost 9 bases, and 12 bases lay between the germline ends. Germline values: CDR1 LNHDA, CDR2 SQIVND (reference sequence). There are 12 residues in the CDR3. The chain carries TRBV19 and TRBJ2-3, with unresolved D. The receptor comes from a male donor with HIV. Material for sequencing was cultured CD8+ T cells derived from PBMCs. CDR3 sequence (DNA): TGTGCCAGTAGTCCCCCCTCGGTAACGCAGTATTTT. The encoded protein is CASSPPSVTQYF.